This TCR beta chain was found in a study of T cell repertoires in cytomegalovirus infection. Overall study: Shared public TCR beta signatures pointed to both CMV infection and a matching HLA type. Study results and caveats: HLA-C-restricted CMV-specific TCR beta clonotypes were dominant in the ex vivo response.

Each CDR3 protein is one row after TCRdb ran MiXCR on the reads. The table lists about 150,000 distinct CDR3 sequences, 17% of them singletons. Of note for this clonotype: Its target is not known.

The ends lost 4 bases at V and 0 bases at J; junction bases unmatched: 2. Germline V gene sequence: CDR1 SGHTA, CDR2 FQGNSA. CDR3 size: 14 residues. The sequenced sample consisted of CD8+ T cells from PBMCs. The genes are TRBV7-2 and TRBJ2-7, with 8 bases matching TRBD1. The clonotype originates from a human donor in good health (CMV status not recorded). Some clones in this sample may be carry-over from other donors' samples. The CDR3 region has the DNA TGTGCCAGCAGCTACGGACAGGGCTCCTACGAGCAGTACTTC. It yields the protein CASSYGQGSYEQYF.